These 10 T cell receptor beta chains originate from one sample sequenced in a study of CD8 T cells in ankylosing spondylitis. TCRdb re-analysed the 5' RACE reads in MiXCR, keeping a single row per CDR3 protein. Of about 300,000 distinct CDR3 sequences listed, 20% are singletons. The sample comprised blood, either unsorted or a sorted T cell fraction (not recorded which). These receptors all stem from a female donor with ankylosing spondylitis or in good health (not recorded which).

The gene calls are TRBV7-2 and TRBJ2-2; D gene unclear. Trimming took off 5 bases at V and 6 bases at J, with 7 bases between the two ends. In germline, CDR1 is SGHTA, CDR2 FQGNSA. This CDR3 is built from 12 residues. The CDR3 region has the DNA TGTGCCAGCAGCGGCCCCGCCGGGGAGCTGTTTTTT. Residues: CASSGPAGELFF.

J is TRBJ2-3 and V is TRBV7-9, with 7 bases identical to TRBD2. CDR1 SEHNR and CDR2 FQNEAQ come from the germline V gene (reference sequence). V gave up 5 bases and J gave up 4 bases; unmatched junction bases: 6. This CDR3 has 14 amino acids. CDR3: CASSVGRESDTQYF. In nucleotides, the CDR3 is TGTGCCAGCAGCGTCGGGCGGGAGTCAGATACGCAGTATTTT. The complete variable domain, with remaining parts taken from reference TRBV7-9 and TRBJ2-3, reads DTGVSQNPRHKITKRGQNVTFRCDPISEHNRLYWYRQTLGQGPEFLTYFQNEAQLEKSRLLSDRFSAERPKGSFSTLEIQRTEQGDSAMYLCASSVGRESDTQYFGPGTRLTVL.

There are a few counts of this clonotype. The CDR3 DNA reads as TGTGCCACCCGACAGGGAGCTGGCTACACCTTC. This sequence encodes CATRQGAGYTF. The chain combines TRBV6-5 with TRBJ1-2; 7 bases are shared with TRBD1. V was pared by 10 bases and J by 7 bases, with 6 bases of the junction left unmatched. Germline V gives CDR1 MNHEY, CDR2 SVGAGI. The CDR3 has 11 residues.

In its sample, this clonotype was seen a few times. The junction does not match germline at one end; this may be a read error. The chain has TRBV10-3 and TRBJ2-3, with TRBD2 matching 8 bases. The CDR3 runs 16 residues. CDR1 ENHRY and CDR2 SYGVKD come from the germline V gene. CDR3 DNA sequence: TGTGCCATCAGTCAGTCTAGCGGGCTAAGCACAGATACGCAGTATTTT. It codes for CAISQSSGLSTDTQYF.

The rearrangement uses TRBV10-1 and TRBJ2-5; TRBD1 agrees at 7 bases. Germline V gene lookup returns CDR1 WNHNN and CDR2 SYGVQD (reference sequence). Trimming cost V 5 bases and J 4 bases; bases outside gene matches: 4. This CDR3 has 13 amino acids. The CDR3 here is CASSQQGRETQYF. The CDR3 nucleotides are TGCGCCAGCAGTCAACAGGGGCGAGAGACCCAGTACTTC.

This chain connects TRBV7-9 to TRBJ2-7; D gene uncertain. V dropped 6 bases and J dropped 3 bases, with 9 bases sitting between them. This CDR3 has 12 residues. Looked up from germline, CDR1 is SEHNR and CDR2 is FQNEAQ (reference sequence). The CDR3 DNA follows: TGTGCCAGCAGACAAGACAACTACGAGCAGTACTTC. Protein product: CASRQDNYEQYF.

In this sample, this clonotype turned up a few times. Here the CDR3 DNA reads TGTGCCAGCAGTTACGTACTAGCGGAGGACTACGAGCAGTACTTC. Translated, it gives CASSYVLAEDYEQYF. The J gene is TRBJ2-7, the V gene TRBV6-2 or TRBV6-3; TRBD2 agrees at 8 bases. CDR3 length: 15 amino acids. The J segment lost 3 bases and the V segment lost 2 bases, leaving 6 bases of the junction unmatched. Germline values: CDR1 MNHEY, CDR2 SVGEGT.

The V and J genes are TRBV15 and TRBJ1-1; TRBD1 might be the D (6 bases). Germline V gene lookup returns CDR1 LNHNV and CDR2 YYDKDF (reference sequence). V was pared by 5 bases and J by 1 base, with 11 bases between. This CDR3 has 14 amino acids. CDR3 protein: CATSSGGPNTEAFF. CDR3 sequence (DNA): TGTGCCACCAGCTCGGGGGGGCCGAACACTGAAGCTTTCTTT.

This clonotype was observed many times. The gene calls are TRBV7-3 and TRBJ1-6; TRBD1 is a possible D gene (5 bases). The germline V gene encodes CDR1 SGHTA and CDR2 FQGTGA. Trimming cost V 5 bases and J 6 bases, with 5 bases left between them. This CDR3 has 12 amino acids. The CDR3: CASSGTNSPLHF. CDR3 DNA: TGTGCCAGCAGCGGGACTAATTCACCCCTCCACTTT.

The CDR3 DNA reads as TGTGCCAGCAGCCCCCCTAACGGGAATTCAGGCGGCTACACCTTC. Translation: CASSPPNGNSGGYTF. The genes are TRBV7-9 and TRBJ1-2; D gene unclear. This CDR3 contains 15 residues. Germline assignment: CDR1 SEHNR and CDR2 FQNEAQ (reference sequence). The V and J ends lost 5 bases and 8 bases respectively, with 21 bases between them.